A single sample is the source of the 8 T cell receptor beta chains below, sequenced in a study of blood T cell repertoires in COVID-19 (TCRdb year 2020). The library was produced with the immunoSEQ multiplex PCR assay. The table was pulled from immuneACCESS by TCRdb, which kept in-frame rearrangements only. Such tables lose some clones; where checked, under half of the loss comes from unresolved V genes, and the rest has no known cause. The sample table records 100,000 or so clones; around 87% of these occur just once. Roughly 3.1% of the sample is held by the ten biggest clonotypes. Input material: peripheral blood. These TCRs come from a man aged 50-60 years with active or convalescent COVID-19.

This chain uses TRBV7-8 with TRBJ2-7, with TRBD2 matching 11 bases. V shed 5 bases and J 0 bases; nucleotides not matched to a gene: 3. The V gene's germline CDR1 is SGHVS and CDR2 FQNEAQ. The CDR3 is made up of 15 amino acids. CDR3 nucleotide sequence: TGTGCCAGCAGCAGACTAGCGGGGACCTCCTACGAGCAGTACGTC. As protein: CASSRLAGTSYEQYV.

The chain combines TRBV28 with TRBJ2-7; 7 nucleotides line up with TRBD2. Germline V lookup: CDR1 MDHEN, CDR2 SYDVKM. This CDR3 region has 13 residues. J lost 6 bases, V lost 5 bases, and 7 bases had no gene match. The CDR3 loop reads CASSHPLAAEQYV. The CDR3 region has the DNA TGTGCCAGCAGTCACCCCCTAGCGGCCGAGCAGTACGTC.

This clone was seen a few times. The chain couples TRBV6-1 to TRBJ1-2, with 7 positions matching TRBD1. The CDR3 runs 16 residues. Germline values: CDR1 MNHNS, CDR2 SASEGT. The trim removed 3 bases at V and 1 base at J, leaving 8 bases unmatched. CDR3 residues: CASSDGGAGGNYGYTF. The CDR3 coding sequence is TGTGCCAGCAGTGACGGGGGGGCAGGGGGTAACTATGGCTACACCTTC.

This chain links TRBV7-2 with TRBJ1-4; D is unclear. Per the germline V gene, CDR1 is SGHTA and CDR2 is FQGNSA. V was shortened by 3 bases and J by 1 base, with 6 bases between the two germline ends. The CDR3 sequence is 14 residues long. The DNA of the CDR3 is TGTGCCAGCAGCTTCCCCCAAACTAATGAAAAACTGTTTTTT. This encodes CASSFPQTNEKLFF.

The V gene is TRBV10-3, the J gene TRBJ2-3, with 8 nucleotides matching TRBD2. Germline-derived CDR1 and CDR2 are ENHRY and SYGVKD. The CDR3 is 15 residues long. After removal of 5 bases from V and 1 base from J, the junction contained 5 bases not matched to a gene. The CDR3 protein is CAISSNGGGTDTQYF. In nucleotides, the CDR3 is TGTGCCATCAGTTCAAACGGGGGGGGCACAGATACGCAGTATTTT.

The chain has TRBV7-6 and TRBJ2-2; TRBD2 matches 12 bases. Germline V gene sequence: CDR1 SGHVS, CDR2 FNYEAQ. V lost 4 bases to trimming and J lost 5 bases; unmatched junction nucleotides: 5. The CDR3 is made up of 16 amino acids. Here the CDR3 DNA reads TGTGCCAGCAGCTCTAGCGGGGGGGCCGGAACCGGGGAGCTGTTTTTT. Residues: CASSSSGGAGTGELFF. The variable domain in full, with the rest retrieved from reference TRBV7-6 and TRBJ2-2, is GAGVSQSPRYKVTKRGQDVALRCDPISGHVSLYWYRQALGQGPEFLTYFNYEAQQDKSGLPNDRFSAERPEGSISTLTIQRTEQRDSAMYRCASSSSGGAGTGELFFGEGSRLTVL.

This clone was seen a single time. The rearrangement links TRBV5-4 to TRBJ2-5; 16 nucleotides line up with TRBD2. This CDR3 region has 17 residues. Germline CDR1 and CDR2: SGHNT and YYREEE (reference sequence). Trimming at V came to 4 bases and at J to 5 bases, leaving 8 bases not matched to a gene. DNA of the CDR3: TGTGCCAGCAGCCCTGGGACTAGCGGGGGGGCCATGGAGACCCAGTACTTC. Protein: CASSPGTSGGAMETQYF.

The V and J genes are TRBV20-1 and TRBJ2-4, with D hard to call. Germline assignment: CDR1 DFQATT and CDR2 SNEGSKA (reference sequence). V was shortened by 6 bases and J by 11 bases, with 14 bases between the two germline ends. The CDR3 totals 11 residues. The DNA of the CDR3 is TGCAGTGCCCTTCGCGGCGCCCTTCAGTACTTC. The encoded protein is CSALRGALQYF.